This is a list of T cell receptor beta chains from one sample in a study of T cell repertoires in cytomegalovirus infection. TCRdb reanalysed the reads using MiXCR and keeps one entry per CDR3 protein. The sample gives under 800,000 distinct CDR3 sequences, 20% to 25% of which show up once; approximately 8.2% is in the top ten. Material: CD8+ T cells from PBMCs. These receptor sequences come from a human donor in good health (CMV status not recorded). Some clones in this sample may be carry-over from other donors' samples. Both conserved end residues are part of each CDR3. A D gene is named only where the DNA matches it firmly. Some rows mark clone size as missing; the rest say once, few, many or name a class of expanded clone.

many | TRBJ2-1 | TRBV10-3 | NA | TGTGCCATCAGTGAGTCTGGCGTACAGCAGTTCTTC | CAISESGVQQFF
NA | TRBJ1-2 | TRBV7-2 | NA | TGTGCCAGCAGCTTCCCGGGCTTCTATGGCTACACCTTC | CASSFPGFYGYTF
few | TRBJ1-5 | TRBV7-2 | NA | TGTGCCAGCAGCTCCTACAGGGAACGAGGCAATCAGCCCCAGCATTTT | CASSSYRERGNQPQHF
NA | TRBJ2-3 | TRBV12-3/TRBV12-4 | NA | TGTGCCAGCAGTGTCTTTAGCACAGATACGCAGTATTTT | CASSVFSTDTQYF
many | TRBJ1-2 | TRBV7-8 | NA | TGTGCCAGCAGCTTCGAAGAATCCTATGGCTACACCTTC | CASSFEESYGYTF
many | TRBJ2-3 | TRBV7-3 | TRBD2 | TGTGCCAGCAGCGCGACTAGCGGGGGGGCGATAGATACGCAGTATTTT | CASSATSGGAIDTQYF
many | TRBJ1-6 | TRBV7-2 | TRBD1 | TGTGCCAGCAGCTTACTCGGACAGGGGGTCTATAATTCACCCCTCCACTTT | CASSLLGQGVYNSPLHF
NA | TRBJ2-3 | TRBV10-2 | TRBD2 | TGCGCCAGCAGTGAGAGCGGGGGGACAGATACGCAGTATTTT | CASSESGGTDTQYF
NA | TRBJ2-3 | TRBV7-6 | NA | TGTGCCAGCAGCTTAAGAGCTGAGCGAAGCACAGATACGCAGTATTTT | CASSLRAERSTDTQYF
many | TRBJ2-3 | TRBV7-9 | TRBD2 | TGTGCCAGCCCGGGGGGAACAGATACGCAGTATTTT | CASPGGTDTQYF
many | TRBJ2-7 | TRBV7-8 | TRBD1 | TGTGCCAGCAGCTTAGCTTTTTCACAGGGGGCAAACGAGCAGTACTTC | CASSLAFSQGANEQYF